This paragraph covers one TCR beta chain sequence. The sample is drawn from a study of technical replicates of blood from a few donors. Assay: immunoSEQ multiplex PCR; the TCRdb copy retains only in-frame clones and omits some. In the table there are 80,000 or so clones, roughly 94% of which are singletons. Germline loops: CDR1 SEHNR, CDR2 FQNEAQ (reference sequence). The J segment lost 3 bases and the V segment lost 2 bases, leaving 2 bases of the junction unmatched. This CDR3 has 14 amino acids. The chain uses TRBV7-9 and TRBJ2-7; 9 nucleotides match TRBD1. The specimen sequenced was T cells isolated from PBMCs. The sequence derives from a human donor in good health. CDR3 amino acids: CASSLRTGDYEQYF. The DNA of the CDR3 is TGTGCCAGCAGCTTAAGGACAGGGGACTACGAGCAGTACTTC.